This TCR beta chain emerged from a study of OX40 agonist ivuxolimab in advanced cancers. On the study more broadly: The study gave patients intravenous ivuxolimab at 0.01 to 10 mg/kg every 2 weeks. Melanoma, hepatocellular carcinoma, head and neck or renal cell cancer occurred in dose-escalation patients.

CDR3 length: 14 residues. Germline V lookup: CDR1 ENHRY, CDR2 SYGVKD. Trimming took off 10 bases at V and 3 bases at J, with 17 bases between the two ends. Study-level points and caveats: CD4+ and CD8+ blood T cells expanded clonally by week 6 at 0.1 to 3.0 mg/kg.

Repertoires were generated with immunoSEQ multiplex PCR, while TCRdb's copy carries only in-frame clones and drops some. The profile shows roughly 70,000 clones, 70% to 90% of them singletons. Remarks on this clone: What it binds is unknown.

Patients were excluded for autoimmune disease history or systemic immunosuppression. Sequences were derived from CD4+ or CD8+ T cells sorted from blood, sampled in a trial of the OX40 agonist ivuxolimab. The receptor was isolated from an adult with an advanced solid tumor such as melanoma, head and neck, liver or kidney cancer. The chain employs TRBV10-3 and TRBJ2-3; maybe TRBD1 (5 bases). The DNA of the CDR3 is TGTGCCACTAAGGACAAGTCGACGACAGATACGCAGTATTTT. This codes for CATKDKSTTDTQYF.